Following are 12 T cell receptor beta chains from one sample sequenced in a study of post-analysis software for immune sequencing data. Whole-study results and caveats: Higher frequency in patients than in controls was seen for about five TRBV segments, with TRBV5-6, TRBV5-1 and TRBV20-1 among them.

These TCRs are of unknown antigen specificity. Every TCR beta cDNA library bore unique molecular identifiers. Each CDR3 protein is one row after TCRdb ran MiXCR on the PCR reads. The sample includes around 400,000 distinct CDR3 sequences, around 33% seen only once; the top ten take roughly 12%. Sequenced input: blood. These receptors were collected from a girl aged 10 to 17 with multiple sclerosis.

V is TRBV6-6 and J is TRBJ2-7; TRBD2 might be the D (5 bases). Trimming shortened V by 3 bases and J by 4 bases, and 19 bases separated the two germline ends. The CDR3 contains 16 residues. Germline CDR1 is MNHNY and CDR2 is SVGAGI (reference sequence). The CDR3 region is CASSYSTSSGSYEQYF. In DNA, the CDR3 is TGTGCCAGCAGTTATTCGACGTCGAGCGGATCTTACGAGCAGTACTTC.

The J gene is TRBJ2-3, the V gene TRBV6-2 or TRBV6-3, with 8 bases aligning to TRBD1. This CDR3 spans 15 amino acids. V was pared by 7 bases and J by 1 base, with 7 bases of the junction left unmatched. Looked up from germline, CDR1 is MNHEY and CDR2 is SVGEGT. In nucleotides, the CDR3 is TGTGCCAGCACTCCCCAGGGGGCCGGCACAGATACGCAGTATTTT. Translating gives CASTPQGAGTDTQYF.

Concerning this clonotype itself: A much larger clone lies one base from this, so it may be a read error. The chain recombines TRBV25-1 with TRBJ2-2, with TRBD2 matching over 7 bases. The CDR3 length is 17 residues. The germline CDR1 and CDR2 sequences are MGHDK and SYGVNS. The CDR3 bases are TGTGCCAGCAGTGAATCGCGGGACTACCTGAACACCGGGGAGCGGTTTTTT. It encodes CASSESRDYLNTGERFF.

This clonotype was found many times. The chain has TRBV12-3 or TRBV12-4 and TRBJ2-5, with 8 bases identical to TRBD2. V shed 4 bases and J 5 bases; nucleotides not matched to a gene: 6. CDR3 length equals 14 residues. This CDR3 is CASSSSPSGETQYF. CDR3 in DNA: TGTGCCAGCAGTTCCTCCCCTAGCGGGGAGACCCAGTACTTC.

This clonotype appeared a few times. The chain combines TRBV19 with TRBJ1-4; D ambiguous. The CDR3 covers 13 residues. V was clipped by 2 bases and J by 11 bases, with 12 bases between them. In germline, CDR1 is LNHDA, CDR2 SQIVND (reference sequence). CDR3 nucleotides: TGTGCCAGTAGTATAATAGCCGGAGGGAAACTGTTTTTT. Encoded protein: CASSIIAGGKLFF. Using reference TRBV19 and TRBJ1-4 for the parts outside the CDR3, the full variable domain is DGGITQSPKYLFRKEGQNVTLSCEQNLNHDAMYWYRQDPGQGLRLIYYSQIVNDFQKGDIAEGYSVSREKKESFPLTVTSAQKNPTAFYLCASSIIAGGKLFFGSGTQLSVL.

In DNA form, the CDR3 reads TGTGCCAGCAGCTTAGCATCAGTAGGGGGCAATTCACCCCTCCACTTT. This codes for CASSLASVGGNSPLHF. The V call is TRBV7-2, the J call TRBJ1-6, with 7 bases that match TRBD1. Unmatched junction bases numbered 6, after V lost 0 bases and J lost 7 bases. This CDR3 region has 16 residues. Germline V CDR1 and CDR2: SGHTA, FQGNSA. Full variable domain (outside the CDR3, taken from reference TRBV7-2 and TRBJ1-6): GAGVSQSPSNKVTEKGKDVELRCDPISGHTALYWYRQSLGQGLEFLIYFQGNSAPDKSGLPSDRFSAERTGGSVSTLTIQRTQQEDSAVYLCASSLASVGGNSPLHFGNGTRLTVT.

The chain links TRBV4-1 to TRBJ1-1; D perhaps matches TRBD1 (6 bases). Trimming cost V 4 bases and J 0 bases, with 12 bases left between them. Germline V gene lookup returns CDR1 MGHRA and CDR2 YSYEKL. The CDR3 covers 15 residues. The CDR3 DNA reads as TGCGCCAGCAGCCTCGAGACAGGAATGAACACTGAAGCTTTCTTT. It specifies CASSLETGMNTEAFF.

The chain carries TRBV19 and TRBJ2-6; 7 bases agree with TRBD1. Trimming at V came to 4 bases and at J to 0 bases, leaving 9 bases not matched to a gene. The length of the CDR3 is 18 residues. Germline V lookup: CDR1 LNHDA, CDR2 SQIVND (reference sequence). This CDR3 reads CASSSIGTAISGANVLTF. CDR3 sequence (DNA): TGTGCCAGTAGTAGCATAGGGACAGCGATCTCTGGGGCCAACGTCCTGACTTTC.

The chain uses TRBV5-6 and TRBJ2-5; D is undetermined. Trimming stripped 2 bases from V and 0 bases from J, with 11 bases between. This CDR3 region has 15 residues. Germline loops: CDR1 SGHDT, CDR2 YYEEEE. CDR3 sequence (DNA): TGTGCCAGCAGCTTCCGACGACCCTACCAAGAGACCCAGTACTTC. Protein: CASSFRRPYQETQYF.

J is TRBJ1-1 and V is TRBV5-1; D is unresolved. The V gene's germline CDR1 is SGHRS and CDR2 YFSETQ. V shed 3 bases and J shed 4 bases, with 10 bases lying between them. The CDR3 runs to 13 residues. In DNA form, the CDR3 reads TGCGCCAGCAGCTCTGAAGGGCGCACTGAAGCTTTCTTT. Translation gives CASSSEGRTEAFF.

V gene TRBV24-1 combines with J gene TRBJ2-6; D possibly uses TRBD1 or TRBD2 (5 bases each). The germline CDR1 and CDR2 sequences are KGHDR and SFDVKD. The CDR3 length is 18 residues. Trimming took 5 bases from V and 0 from J, leaving 16 bases between them. This chain's CDR3 is CATSGVAGSGSGANVLTF. The CDR3 DNA is TGTGCCACCAGTGGTGTAGCAGGGAGCGGCTCTGGGGCCAACGTCCTGACTTTC.

This clonotype was seen only a few times. The rearrangement links TRBV5-5 to TRBJ2-2; a possible D gene is TRBD1 (6 bases). V was trimmed by 0 bases and J by 9 bases, leaving 15 bases between them. Looked up from germline, CDR1 is SGHKS and CDR2 is YYEKEE (reference sequence). CDR3 length equals 15 residues. The CDR3 loop reads CASSLVGRGERELFF. CDR3 nucleotides: TGTGCCAGCAGCTTGGTTGGCAGGGGAGAGAGGGAGCTGTTTTTT.